Each of the 3 T cell receptor beta chains below was sequenced from the same sample in a study of T cells in localized non-small cell lung cancer. Sequenced by immunoSEQ multiplex PCR; TCRdb stores in-frame clones only, minus some. The sample consists of 20,000 to 30,000 clones, more than 75% of them appearing once. Here the sequenced sample was PBMCs, taken before any cancer treatment. All receptors derive from a man between 40 and 75 years old with stage II lung adenocarcinoma.

The J gene is TRBJ2-1, the V gene TRBV4-2; D is perhaps TRBD1 or TRBD2 (5 bases each). Between the trimmed V and J ends, which lost 2 bases and 10 bases, there was a span of 18 bases. Germline V CDR1 and CDR2: LGHNA, YNFKEQ. CDR3 size: 15 residues. The CDR3 coding sequence is TGTGCCAGCAGCCAATACGCCGGGACGCAGAGCGAGCAGTTCTTC. It encodes CASSQYAGTQSEQFF.

The chain has TRBV10-3 and TRBJ1-2; possible D gene TRBD1, 6 bases. Germline CDR1 is ENHRY and CDR2 is SYGVKD. Trimming shortened V by 0 bases and J by 7 bases, and 18 bases separated the two germline ends. The CDR3 contains 16 residues. Written as DNA, the CDR3 is TGTGCCATCAGTGAGTCGAATGGCAGGGGAGATGCTGGCTACACCTTC. Translated: CAISESNGRGDAGYTF.

The chain employs TRBV6-1 and TRBJ2-3, with D unresolved. The CDR3 covers 14 residues. Trimming took 5 bases from V and 1 from J, leaving 10 bases between them. Germline V CDR1 and CDR2: MNHNS, SASEGT. CDR3 sequence reads: CASSTPLGTDTQYF. As DNA, the CDR3 is TGTGCCAGCAGTACTCCTTTGGGCACAGATACGCAGTATTTT.